The T cell receptor (beta chain) described here comes from a study of response to subunit inactivated influenza vaccine. Regarding the study as a whole: It was the authors' suggestion that each seasonal influenza vaccination recruits few new T cells.

This CDR3 is built from 15 residues. Germline-derived CDR1 and CDR2 are LGHNA and YNFKEQ. V shed 1 base and J 5 bases; nucleotides not matched to a gene: 6. TCRdb independently ran MiXCR on the RT-PCR reads; one entry per CDR3 protein. The table lists about 520,000 distinct CDR3 sequences, approximately 9.9% of them singletons. This clonotype is a singleton in its sample. The antigen is not known. The chain recombines TRBV4-2 with TRBJ2-3; 7 bases map to TRBD2. This receptor was obtained from a man in his fifties or sixties who received an inactivated influenza vaccine. The material sequenced was PBMCs from blood, taken around seven weeks after vaccination. The DNA of the CDR3 is TGTGCCAGCAGCCAAGCGAGCGGGGAGGGAGATACGCAGTATTTT. Protein sequence: CASSQASGEGDTQYF.